The present T cell receptor beta chain was sequenced within a study of PD-1 blockade in classical Hodgkin lymphoma. Study information: Every 2 weeks, patients had 3 mg/kg nivolumab intravenously. Broader study findings: Patients starting nivolumab less than 1 year after ASCT had lower diversity and were excluded from later analyses. At C4D1, TCR diversity had climbed significantly for CD4+ cells, though not for CD8+ cells. With respect to the repertoire differences, their causes, possibly disease activity or prior therapy, remain undefined.

As regards this clone: Its antigen is still unknown.

The CDR3 runs to 16 residues. V was pared by 4 bases and J by 3 bases, with 20 bases between. Per the germline V gene, CDR1 is SGHKS and CDR2 is YYEKEE (reference sequence). Libraries were prepared by immunoSEQ multiplex PCR; TCRdb keeps only in-frame clonotypes and omits some of them. The table lists under 60,000 clones, about three quarters of them singletons. After autologous stem cell transplantation all patients relapsed, and prior brentuximab vedotin exposure differed between cohorts. The input for sequencing was peripheral blood mononuclear cells (PBMCs), taken at baseline. The V call is TRBV5-5, the J call TRBJ2-7, with D possibly TRBD2 on 7 matching bases. The TCR was taken from a human donor with classical Hodgkin lymphoma. The CDR3 here is CASSEETGRVRYEQYF. The DNA of the CDR3 is TGTGCCAGCAGCGAAGAAACAGGGAGGGTCCGCTACGAGCAGTACTTC.